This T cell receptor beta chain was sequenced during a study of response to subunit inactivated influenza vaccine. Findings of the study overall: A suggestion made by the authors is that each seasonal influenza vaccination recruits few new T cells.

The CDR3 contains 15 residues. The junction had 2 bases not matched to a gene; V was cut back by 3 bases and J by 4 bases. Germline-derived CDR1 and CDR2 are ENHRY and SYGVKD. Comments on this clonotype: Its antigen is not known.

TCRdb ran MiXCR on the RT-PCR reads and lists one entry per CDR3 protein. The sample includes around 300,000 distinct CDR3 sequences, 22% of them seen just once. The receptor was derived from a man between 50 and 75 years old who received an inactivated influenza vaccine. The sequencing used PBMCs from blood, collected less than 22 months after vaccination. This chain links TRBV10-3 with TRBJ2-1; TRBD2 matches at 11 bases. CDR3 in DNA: TGTGCCATCAGTGATAGCGGGGGGGCTTACAATGAGCAGTTCTTC. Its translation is CAISDSGGAYNEQFF.